The TCR beta chain described here comes from a study of T cell responses to AZD1222 COVID-19 vaccine. Overall study: Doses given second, at about 4 or about 12 weeks, were pooled.

A remark on this clone: Its antigen remains unidentified.

TCRdb's copy holds only in-frame clones and misses some; the assay was immunoSEQ multiplex PCR. This table has just under 85,000 clones, approximately 87% appearing once. Findings of the study overall: Only 5 or 6 individuals given AZD1222 were seropositive at baseline.

The origin of this receptor is an adult in good health. The specimen comprised peripheral blood, sampled on day 0 of AZD1222 vaccination.

CDR3 sequence reads: CASSPEGWTSGPTDTQYF. The CDR3 DNA follows: TGTGCCAGCTCACCTGAGGGGTGGACTAGCGGACCCACAGATACGCAGTATTTT. The chain is built from TRBV18 and TRBJ2-3; 10 nucleotides line up with TRBD2. CDR1 is KGHSH, CDR2 LQKENI, per germline. The CDR3 is made up of 18 amino acids. V gave up 3 bases and J gave up 2 bases; unmatched junction bases: 11.